This T cell receptor beta chain derives from a study of cytomegalovirus exposure and HLA in healthy donors. Overall study: Findings of an earlier analysis included roughly 110 million unique TCR beta sequences from roughly 200 million T cells. Study-level findings and limits: Most TCR beta V segments were productive about 87% or about 30% of the time in an earlier analysis. A later analysis reportedly found fewer N-insertions in an Asian-associated ancestry cluster than the roughly 670-donor mean.

PCR primers comprised 60 Vbeta and 13 Jbeta primers. The table came from immunoSEQ multiplex PCR; TCRdb's copy has only in-frame clones and leaves some out. The data show 90,000 to 120,000 clones, with 73% seen just once and 6.5% to 8.5% held by the top ten. This clone was picked up one time. Its antigen remains unidentified. Germline CDR1 reads WSHSY; CDR2 reads SAAADI. The CDR3 contains 15 residues. V trimming: 2 bases; J trimming: 5 bases; junction bases outside the gene matches: 6. The TCR originated in a young man in good health and CMV-seronegative. V and J are TRBV10-2 and TRBJ1-1; 9 bases line up with TRBD1. The sequencing input was PBMCs. For the CDR3, the DNA is TGCGCCAGCAGTGAGCCCGGGACAGGGCAGACTGAAGCTTTCTTT. Residues: CASSEPGTGQTEAFF.